This TCR beta chain was recovered during a study of CD8 T cells in Susac syndrome. Study at large: Sequenced Susac syndrome patients included five or six with active disease and under ten who were in remission. Study-level results: Clonal expansion of CD8+ cells in Susac peaked in TEMRA cells (and in active patients).

Sequencing targeted TCR beta in T cells from blood (CD8+ and CD4+). Germline lookup yields CDR1 SGHDT and CDR2 YYEEEE. This CDR3 has 18 amino acids. V was cut by 4 bases and J by 8 bases, with 30 bases left in between. Details on this clonotype: Its antigen is unknown.

The RNA input was about 0.45 to 1 ug, and it was reverse transcribed with random hexamers. TCRdb analysed the immunoSEQ multiplex PCR reads with MiXCR anew, one entry per CDR3 protein. The table records around 200,000 distinct CDR3 sequences, around 95% of them present only once. The origin of this receptor is a human donor with Susac syndrome. Source material: CD8+ T cells from PBMCs. The chain links TRBV5-6 to TRBJ1-2; possibly TRBD1 for D (6 bases). Here the CDR3 reads CASSPTSSGGADEEGYTF. DNA of the CDR3: TGTGCCAGCAGCCCTACGTCGAGTGGGGGCGCGGACGAGGAGGGCTACACCTTC.